This TCR beta chain was sequenced during a study of breast tumors, draining lymph nodes, adjacent tissues. The study, taken as a whole, reports: Tumors had less TCR diversity than lymph nodes, more than nontumor tissue. Compared with basal-like, luminal-like tumors shared significantly more repertoire with nontumor tissue.

The lymph nodes were axillary draining lymph nodes from breast cancer patients. Germline V gene data show CDR1 as LGHNA and CDR2 as YNFKEQ. The CDR3 is 15 amino acids. V dropped 1 base and J dropped 5 bases, with 14 bases sitting between them. In the case of this clonotype: Its target is not known.

Using its own MiXCR run on the multiplex PCR reads, TCRdb lists one record per CDR3 protein. The sample has approximately 150,000 distinct CDR3 sequences, about 31% seen once. The specimen sequenced was axillary lymph node tissue. The chain carries TRBV4-2 and TRBJ2-5; tentatively, D is TRBD1 (6 bases). This receptor was obtained from a female donor with breast cancer. Some clones in this sample may be carry-over from other donors' samples. CDR3 sequence (DNA): TGTGCCAGCAGCCAAGCAGGGGTGGGGCGGGAGACCCAGTACTTC. Protein product: CASSQAGVGRETQYF.